This entry concerns a single T cell receptor beta chain. Antigen unknown. While the first cohort had 600 to 750 subjects, the donors belonged to the separate validation cohort of about 120 subjects. The protocol was immunoSEQ multiplex PCR, while the TCRdb copy is restricted to in-frame clones and leaves out a portion. The sample holds 350,000 or so clones, roughly 88% seen once. The record originates from a study of cytomegalovirus exposure and HLA in healthy donors. The study, taken as a whole, reports: Some TCR beta chains (164 of them) were listed as cytomegalovirus-associated.

The receptor was derived from a woman aged 18-29 years in good health and CMV-seronegative. Sequenced input: PBMCs.

CDR3 loop: CASSSGTSGKAGEQFF. The CDR3 DNA is TGTGCCAGCAGTTCCGGGACTAGCGGGAAGGCTGGTGAGCAGTTCTTC. The V and J genes are TRBV28 and TRBJ2-1; 13 bases fit TRBD2. Per the germline V gene, CDR1 is MDHEN and CDR2 is SYDVKM. The CDR3 covers 16 residues. Trimming at V came to 4 bases and at J to 9 bases, leaving 9 bases not matched to a gene.